Shown below are 21 T cell receptor beta chains from a single sample sequenced in a study of T cells after yellow fever vaccination. MiXCR was run by TCRdb on the 5' RACE reads, yielding one entry per CDR3 protein. The profile shows about 330,000 distinct CDR3 sequences, roughly 8.4% of them singletons. Here the sequenced sample was PBMCs, taken about 41 days after the first yellow fever vaccination. The receptors were sampled from a young man who received the YFV17D yellow fever vaccine.

The chain is built from TRBV6-2 or TRBV6-3 and TRBJ2-3, with TRBD1 matching 7 bases. CDR3 length: 13 amino acids. J gave up 9 bases and V 1 base, and 4 bases lay outside the gene matches. Germline V gene lookup returns CDR1 MNHEY and CDR2 SVGEGT. Here the CDR3 reads CASSYWQGDTQYF. The CDR3, as DNA: TGTGCCAGCAGTTACTGGCAGGGGGACACGCAGTATTTT.

This rearrangement joins TRBV6-5 to TRBJ1-6, with D possibly matching TRBD1 (6 bases). Between the trimmed V and J ends, which lost 2 bases and 5 bases, there was a span of 16 bases. Germline V gives CDR1 MNHEY, CDR2 SVGAGI. The CDR3 sequence is 17 residues long. As DNA, the CDR3 is TGTGCCAGCAGTTACCAAGGGACATCGCGAAATAATTCACCCCTCCACTTT. Translating it yields CASSYQGTSRNNSPLHF.

The CDR3, as DNA: TGTGCCACCAGCAGGACCAGGGGGGATGAGCAGTTCTTC. Translation gives CATSRTRGDEQFF. The rearrangement uses TRBV15 and TRBJ2-1, with D perhaps matching TRBD1 (7 bases). The CDR3 sequence is 13 residues long. Looked up from germline, CDR1 is LNHNV and CDR2 is YYDKDF (reference sequence). Trimming pared 3 bases from V and 8 bases from J, leaving 11 bases between.

There are a few counts of this clonotype. A read error may account for a junction end that differs from germline. The V call is TRBV4-1, the J call TRBJ2-1, with a tentative D call TRBD2 (6 bases). The germline V gene encodes CDR1 MGHRA and CDR2 YSYEKL. The CDR3 extends over 16 amino acids. CDR3: CASSEDRDSHLNEQFF. As DNA, the CDR3 is TGCGCCAGCAGCGAAGACCGGGACTCGCACCTCAATGAGCAGTTCTTC.

V and J are TRBV5-1 and TRBJ1-5; TRBD1 aligns across 7 bases. The CDR3 covers 14 residues. The V and J ends lost 2 bases and 6 bases, in that order; junction bases with no gene match: 5. Germline V lookup: CDR1 SGHRS, CDR2 YFSETQ. CDR3 sequence (DNA): TGCGCCAGCAGCTTCGGCCAGGGGGGTCAGCCCCAGCATTTT. Translation: CASSFGQGGQPQHF.

This clonotype was found a few times. This rearrangement joins TRBV7-8 to TRBJ2-1; D unclear. Trimming cost V 5 bases and J 6 bases, with 11 bases left between them. The CDR3 has 13 residues. Germline V gene data show CDR1 as SGHVS and CDR2 as FQNEAQ. The CDR3 spells CASSHSQSNEQFF. CDR3 DNA: TGTGCCAGCAGCCATTCACAGAGCAATGAGCAGTTCTTC.

This clonotype showed up just a few times. The chain has TRBV11-2 and TRBJ2-3, with 9 bases matching TRBD2. Trimming removed 6 bases from V and 4 bases from J; junction bases left unmatched: 14. CDR1 is SGHAT and CDR2 is FQNNGV in the germline V gene. The CDR3 has 17 amino acids. The CDR3 region is CASSSPVNLAGPDTQYF. The CDR3 bases are TGTGCCAGCAGTTCCCCGGTTAACCTAGCGGGGCCAGATACGCAGTATTTT.

The chain joins TRBV7-2 to TRBJ2-1; D gene ambiguous. Germline lookup yields CDR1 SGHTA and CDR2 FQGNSA. The ends were cut back, 5 bases at V and 4 bases at J, with 21 bases in the middle. CDR3 size: 17 residues. The DNA of the CDR3 is TGTGCCAGCAGCGGACCAGGCCAATCTGGTAGATACAATGAGCAGTTCTTC. Residues: CASSGPGQSGRYNEQFF.

The V gene is TRBV10-3, the J gene TRBJ1-5; TRBD1 matches at 7 bases. Germline lookup yields CDR1 ENHRY and CDR2 SYGVKD. Trimming took 4 bases from V and 9 from J; bases not matched to a gene: 9. The length of the CDR3 is 14 residues. CDR3: CAISGGQSPRPQHF. The DNA for the CDR3 is TGTGCCATCAGTGGGGGACAGTCACCCCGGCCCCAGCATTTT.

The rearrangement links TRBV5-4 to TRBJ2-5; no clear D gene. V lost 0 bases to trimming and J lost 6 bases, with 9 bases between them. This CDR3 has 13 residues. Germline V gives CDR1 SGHNT, CDR2 YYREEE (reference sequence). CDR3 bases: TGTGCCAGCAGCTTGGCCGGTATGAAGACCCAGTACTTC. It is translated as CASSLAGMKTQYF. The entire variable domain, with the rest obtained from reference TRBV5-4 and TRBJ2-5, is as follows: ETGVTQSPTHLIKTRGQQVTLRCSSQSGHNTVSWYQQALGQGPQFIFQYYREEENGRGNFPPRFSGLQFPNYSSELNVNALELDDSALYLCASSLAGMKTQYFGPGTRLLVL.

This sequence joins TRBV28 and TRBJ2-3; D gene unclear. The CDR3 runs to 14 residues. With 2 bases removed from V and 7 bases from J, the gap between germline ends came to 13 bases. Germline loops: CDR1 MDHEN, CDR2 SYDVKM. The CDR3, as DNA: TGTGCCAGCAGTTTAGGATCCGGAATATATACGCAGTATTTT. Translated: CASSLGSGIYTQYF. Supplemented by reference TRBV28 and TRBJ2-3, the full variable domain reads DVKVTQSSRYLVKRTGEKVFLECVQDMDHENMFWYRQDPGLGLRLIYFSYDVKMKEKGDIPEGYSVSREKKERFSLILESASTNQTSMYLCASSLGSGIYTQYFGPGTRLTVL.

This clonotype came up a few times. The chain uses TRBV7-3 and TRBJ2-3; 11 bases map to TRBD2. V gave up 3 bases and J gave up 0 bases; unmatched junction bases: 8. The CDR3 consists of 18 residues. Per germline, CDR1 SGHTA and CDR2 FQGTGA. CDR3 in amino acids: CASSLGGLAGRSTDTQYF. CDR3 sequence (DNA): TGTGCCAGCAGCTTGGGCGGACTAGCGGGCCGTAGCACAGATACGCAGTATTTT.

This clonotype was counted a few times. This chain uses TRBV7-8 with TRBJ2-7; the D call may be TRBD1 or TRBD2 (6 bases each). The CDR3 length is 12 residues. Per germline, CDR1 SGHVS and CDR2 FQNEAQ. The germline V and J ends were trimmed by 1 base and 6 bases, with 7 bases remaining between them. The CDR3 here is CASSLEGGEQYV. DNA of the CDR3: TGTGCCAGCAGCTTAGAGGGGGGCGAGCAGTACGTC.

Ten or more counts support this clonotype. The chain couples TRBV5-4 to TRBJ2-2, with 8 bases lining up with TRBD2. The CDR3 extends over 15 amino acids. V shed 2 bases and J 3 bases; nucleotides not matched to a gene: 3. Germline V gene sequence: CDR1 SGHNT, CDR2 YYREEE (reference sequence). This chain's CDR3 is CASSFGGADTGELFF. The CDR3 nucleotides are TGTGCCAGCAGCTTCGGGGGGGCGGACACCGGGGAGCTGTTTTTT. Together with reference TRBV5-4 and TRBJ2-2, the CDR3 gives the full variable domain: ETGVTQSPTHLIKTRGQQVTLRCSSQSGHNTVSWYQQALGQGPQFIFQYYREEENGRGNFPPRFSGLQFPNYSSELNVNALELDDSALYLCASSFGGADTGELFFGEGSRLTVL.

This chain joins TRBV7-2 and TRBJ1-1; a possible D gene is TRBD1 (5 bases). The V and J ends lost 3 bases and 0 bases respectively, with 11 bases between them. CDR1 and CDR2 (germline): SGHTA, FQGNSA. The CDR3 is 15 residues long. The CDR3 loop is CASSFPNRMNTEAFF. Written as DNA, the CDR3 is TGTGCCAGCAGCTTTCCAAACAGGATGAACACTGAAGCTTTCTTT.

The table lists this clonotype with a count of one. This sequence joins TRBV18 and TRBJ1-6; no firm D call. The V gene lost 3 bases and the J gene lost 0 bases, with 9 bases spanning the gap. CDR3 length: 16 residues. The germline V gene encodes CDR1 KGHSH and CDR2 LQKENI. CDR3 nucleotides: TGTGCCAGCTCACCCGGGCCGAGCTCCTATAATTCACCCCTCCACTTT. The encoded protein is CASSPGPSSYNSPLHF.

This chain links TRBV9 with TRBJ2-5; D unresolved. Germline CDR1 SGDLS, CDR2 YYNGEE. This CDR3 is built from 18 residues. V shed 0 bases and J shed 3 bases, with 21 bases lying between them. CDR3 loop: CASSVGVVGFAAKETQYF. The CDR3 coding sequence is TGTGCCAGCAGCGTAGGGGTTGTGGGTTTCGCGGCGAAAGAGACCCAGTACTTC.

This clonotype was seen a few times. V gene TRBV24-1 combines with J gene TRBJ2-3; the D is unclear. The CDR3 spans 15 residues. CDR1 and CDR2 (germline): KGHDR, SFDVKD. The V gene lost 4 bases and the J gene lost 1 base, with 11 bases spanning the gap. This CDR3 reads CATSDPPKGTDTQYF. As DNA, the CDR3 is TGTGCCACCAGTGACCCGCCGAAGGGCACAGATACGCAGTATTTT.

This clonotype has a handful of counts. The CDR3 DNA sequence: TGTGCCAGCACTAGGGCGGGGGGTGACACTGAAGCTTTCTTT. This translates into CASTRAGGDTEAFF. The V gene is TRBV7-3, the J gene TRBJ1-1, with D possibly being TRBD1 (5 bases). Trimming left V 7 bases short and J 3 bases short, with 15 bases between. From germline, CDR1 is SGHTA and CDR2 FQGTGA. The CDR3 runs to 14 residues.

This clonotype turned up a few times. This chain joins TRBV5-5 and TRBJ2-3; the match to TRBD2 covers 7 bases. The junction had 6 bases not matched to a gene; V was cut back by 3 bases and J by 2 bases. CDR3 length: 15 residues. CDR1 is SGHKS, CDR2 YYEKEE, per germline (reference sequence). The CDR3 DNA reads TGTGCCAGCAGCTCAACTAGCGCTCCCACAGATACGCAGTATTTT. This encodes CASSSTSAPTDTQYF.

The chain has TRBV4-3 and TRBJ1-2; D gene uncertain. Trimming cost V 2 bases and J 8 bases, with 15 bases left between them. This CDR3 has 14 residues. CDR1 and CDR2 (germline): LGHNA, YSLEER. CDR3: CASSQSTGFYGYTF. DNA for the CDR3: TGCGCCAGCAGCCAAAGCACTGGTTTCTACGGCTACACCTTC.